A single sample is the source of the 17 T cell receptor beta chains below, sequenced in a study of siplizumab effects on memory and regulatory T cells. Libraries were prepared by immunoSEQ multiplex PCR; TCRdb keeps only in-frame clonotypes and omits some of them. This table has 90,000 to 130,000 clones, more than 90% appearing once. Sequencing used CD4+ T cells sorted from blood. The source of these receptors is a human donor in good health.

CDR3 DNA sequence: TGTGCCACCAGCAGATTAGGCCTAGCGGGAGACAAAGGCACAGATACGCAGTATTTT. Translation: CATSRLGLAGDKGTDTQYF. The gene calls are TRBV15 and TRBJ2-3; TRBD2 aligns across 10 bases. The junction had 12 bases not matched to a gene; V was cut back by 2 bases and J by 1 base. The germline gives CDR1 LNHNV, CDR2 YYDKDF (reference sequence). The CDR3 spans 19 residues.

This clone occurred a few times. The chain joins TRBV9 to TRBJ1-1, with D unresolved. CDR3 size: 12 residues. Germline V gives CDR1 SGDLS, CDR2 YYNGEE. V was cut by 2 bases and J by 0 bases, with 2 bases left in between. The CDR3 is CASSVLNTEAFF. Here the CDR3 DNA reads TGTGCCAGCAGCGTTTTGAACACTGAAGCTTTCTTT.

The chain combines TRBV5-1 with TRBJ1-1; D possibly corresponds to TRBD1 (5 bases). Germline V gene data show CDR1 as SGHRS and CDR2 as YFSETQ. The CDR3 length is 13 residues. V was pared by 1 base and J by 7 bases, with 11 bases between. DNA for the CDR3: TGCGCCAGCAGCTTGAGGGGAAGTGGTGAAGCTTTCTTT. Translated: CASSLRGSGEAFF.

The chain joins TRBV19 to TRBJ2-7; 7 nucleotides match TRBD2. The V and J ends lost 5 bases and 3 bases, in that order; junction bases with no gene match: 16. CDR3 length: 17 residues. Germline CDR1 LNHDA, CDR2 SQIVND (reference sequence). DNA of the CDR3: TGTGCCAGTAGTGGGCGGGCTAGCGGAAGGAGCCTCTACGAGCAGTACTTC. Its protein is CASSGRASGRSLYEQYF.

V is TRBV27 and J is TRBJ2-7; D gene unclear. Deletions cut 4 bases from V and 0 bases from J, with 4 bases between. Germline V lookup: CDR1 MNHEY, CDR2 SMNVEV (reference sequence). The CDR3 is made up of 12 amino acids. This CDR3 reads CASSSPSYEQYF. The CDR3 bases are TGTGCCAGCAGTTCGCCCTCCTACGAGCAGTACTTC.

The chain's CDR3 is CASSGAGTNIGGYTF. CDR3 bases: TGTGCCAGTAGCGGGGCCGGGACAAACATTGGGGGCTACACCTTC. V gene TRBV19 combines with J gene TRBJ1-2; D is possibly TRBD1 (6 bases). The V end lost 6 bases, the J end lost 8 bases, and 22 bases lay between the germline ends. Germline CDR1 reads LNHDA; CDR2 reads SQIVND (reference sequence). The CDR3 length is 15 residues.

The J gene is TRBJ1-2, the V gene TRBV20-1; D is unresolved. The CDR3 loop spans 9 amino acids. Germline V CDR1 and CDR2: DFQATT, SNEGSKA (reference sequence). Trimming shortened V by 2 bases and J by 14 bases, and 9 bases separated the two germline ends. CDR3 coding DNA: TGCAGTGCTAGATTGACAACAACCTTC. Encoded protein: CSARLTTTF.

V usage is TRBV7-3 and J usage is TRBJ2-2, with 7 bases lining up with TRBD1. The CDR3 is made up of 14 amino acids. Germline V gene data show CDR1 as SGHTA and CDR2 as FQGTGA. Unmatched junction bases numbered 4, after V lost 7 bases and J lost 2 bases. CDR3 nucleotides: TGTGCCAGCACCTACAGGGGTAACACCGGGGAGCTGTTTTTT. Translation: CASTYRGNTGELFF.

The chain links TRBV6-5 to TRBJ2-6; D is uncertain. Per germline, CDR1 MNHEY and CDR2 SVGAGI. The CDR3 has 15 residues. V lost 7 bases to trimming and J lost 0 bases, with 10 bases between them. CDR3 sequence reads: CASTLKSSGANVLTF. DNA of the CDR3: TGTGCCAGCACCCTCAAGAGCTCTGGGGCCAACGTCCTGACTTTC.

V usage is TRBV28 and J usage is TRBJ1-1; D might be TRBD1 (6 bases). The V end lost 2 bases, the J end lost 0 bases, and 10 bases lay between the germline ends. The CDR3 length is 15 residues. Germline CDR1 and CDR2: MDHEN and SYDVKM. CDR3 coding DNA: TGTGCCAGCAGTTTAGGGGGGGCGATGAACACTGAAGCTTTCTTT. Translated, it gives CASSLGGAMNTEAFF.

The J gene is TRBJ2-3, the V gene TRBV4-2; D is perhaps TRBD1 (6 bases). Trimming removed 4 bases from V and 3 bases from J, with 11 bases in between. The CDR3 runs to 14 residues. Per the germline V gene, CDR1 is LGHNA and CDR2 is YNFKEQ. DNA of the CDR3: TGTGCCAGCAGCCCCGGGACACCGACAGATACGCAGTATTTT. It codes for CASSPGTPTDTQYF.

CDR3 in DNA: TGTGCCAGCAGCCAAGATATCAGCGGGAGTCGGACCGGGGAGCTGTTTTTT. It encodes CASSQDISGSRTGELFF. This chain connects TRBV4-2 to TRBJ2-2; TRBD2 matches at 8 bases. The CDR3 extends over 17 amino acids. Trimming cost V 0 bases and J 5 bases; bases outside gene matches: 8. CDR1 and CDR2 (germline): LGHNA, YNFKEQ.

The CDR3 DNA reads as TGTGCCAGCAGCTTAGCAGTCGCGGGAACCCAGTACTTC. Amino acids: CASSLAVAGTQYF. The chain recombines TRBV11-3 with TRBJ2-5; possibly TRBD2 for D (6 bases). Germline V gene data show CDR1 as SGHNT and CDR2 as YENEEA. This CDR3 is built from 13 residues. V was shortened by 1 base and J by 8 bases, with 11 bases between the two germline ends.

This sequence joins TRBV7-2 and TRBJ1-2; D is uncertain. The CDR3 runs 14 residues. CDR1 is SGHTA, CDR2 FQGNSA, per germline. V lost 5 bases to trimming and J lost 5 bases, with 15 bases between them. CDR3 residues: CASSPDGSGYGYTF. As DNA, the CDR3 is TGTGCCAGCAGCCCCGACGGGTCGGGATATGGCTACACCTTC.

The V call is TRBV2, the J call TRBJ1-1; a weak D match, TRBD1 (6 bases). V was clipped by 11 bases and J by 1 base, with 20 bases between them. This CDR3 is built from 15 residues. Germline loops: CDR1 SNHLY, CDR2 FYNNEI. This CDR3 reads CAGAPTGIKNTEAFF. The CDR3 DNA follows: TGTGCCGGAGCCCCAACAGGGATTAAGAACACTGAAGCTTTCTTT.

The rearrangement uses TRBV7-6 and TRBJ2-5; no clear D gene. The CDR3 is 14 residues long. The germline V gene encodes CDR1 SGHVS and CDR2 FNYEAQ. V was shortened by 5 bases and J by 4 bases, with 14 bases between the two germline ends. The DNA for the CDR3 is TGTGCCAGCAGCCTTGATCCAAGGGCAGAGACCCAGTACTTC. Protein sequence: CASSLDPRAETQYF.

The rearrangement links TRBV7-2 to TRBJ1-1; TRBD1 agrees at 8 bases. This CDR3 is built from 14 residues. The germline V gene encodes CDR1 SGHTA and CDR2 FQGNSA. V lost 4 bases, J lost 5 bases, and 6 bases stayed unmatched. The CDR3 loop reads CASSYTGGRTEAFF. CDR3 nucleotides: TGTGCCAGCAGCTATACAGGGGGAAGGACTGAAGCTTTCTTT.